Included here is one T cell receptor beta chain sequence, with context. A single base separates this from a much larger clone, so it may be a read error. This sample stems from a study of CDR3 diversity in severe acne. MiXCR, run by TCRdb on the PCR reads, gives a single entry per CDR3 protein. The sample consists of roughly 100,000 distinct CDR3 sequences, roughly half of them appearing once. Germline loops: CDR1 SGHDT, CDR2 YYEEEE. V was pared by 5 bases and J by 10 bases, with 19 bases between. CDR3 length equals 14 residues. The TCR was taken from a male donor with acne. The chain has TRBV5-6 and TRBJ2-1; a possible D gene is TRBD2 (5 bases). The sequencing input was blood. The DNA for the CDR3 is TGTGCCAGCAGAACTAGAACCCCAACACAGGAGCAGTTCTTC. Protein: CASRTRTPTQEQFF.